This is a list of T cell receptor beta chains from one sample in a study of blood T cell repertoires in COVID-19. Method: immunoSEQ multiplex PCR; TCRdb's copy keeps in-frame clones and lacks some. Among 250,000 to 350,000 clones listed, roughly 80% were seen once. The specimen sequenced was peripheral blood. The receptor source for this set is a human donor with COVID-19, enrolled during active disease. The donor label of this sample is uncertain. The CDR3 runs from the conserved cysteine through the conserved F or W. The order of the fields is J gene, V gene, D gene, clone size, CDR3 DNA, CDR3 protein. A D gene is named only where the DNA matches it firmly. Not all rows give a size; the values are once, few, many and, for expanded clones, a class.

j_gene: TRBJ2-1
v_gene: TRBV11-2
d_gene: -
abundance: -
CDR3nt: TGTGCCAGCAGCTTATCGACGGGAAGCTCCTACAATGAGCAGTTCTTC
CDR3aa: CASSLSTGSSYNEQFF

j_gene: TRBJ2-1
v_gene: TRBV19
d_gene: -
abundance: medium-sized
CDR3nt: TGTGCCAGTAGTAAAAATCCCGGGAGCTCCTACAATGAGCAGTTCTTC
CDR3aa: CASSKNPGSSYNEQFF

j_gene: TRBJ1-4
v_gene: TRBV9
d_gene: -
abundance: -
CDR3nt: TGTGCCAGCAGCGCAGAGGGAAATTTCGAAAAACTGTTTTTT
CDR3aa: CASSAEGNFEKLFF

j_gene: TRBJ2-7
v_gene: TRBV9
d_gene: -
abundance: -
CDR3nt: TGTGCCAGCAGCGTAGGCCCCAGGAACTCCTACGAGCAGTACTTC
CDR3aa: CASSVGPRNSYEQYF

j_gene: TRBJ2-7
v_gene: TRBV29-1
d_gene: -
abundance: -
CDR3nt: TGCAGCGCTGGAGGGGCCTCCTACGAGCAGTACTTC
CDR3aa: CSAGGASYEQYF

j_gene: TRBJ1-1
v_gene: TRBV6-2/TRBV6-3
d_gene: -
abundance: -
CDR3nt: TGTGCCAGCAGTTACTCGGCGGGAACCCCTAACACTGAAGCTTTCTTT
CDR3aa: CASSYSAGTPNTEAFF

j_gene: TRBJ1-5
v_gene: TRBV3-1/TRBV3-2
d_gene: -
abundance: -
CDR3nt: TGTGCCAGCAGCCAGTCGCCTCAGGGGTACCAGCCCCAGCATTTT
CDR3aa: CASSQSPQGYQPQHF

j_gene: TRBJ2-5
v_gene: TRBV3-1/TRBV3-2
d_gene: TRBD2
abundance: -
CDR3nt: TGTGCCAGCAGCCAAGACCGTGTCGCGGGAGGTGGAGAGACCCAGTACTTC
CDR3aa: CASSQDRVAGGGETQYF

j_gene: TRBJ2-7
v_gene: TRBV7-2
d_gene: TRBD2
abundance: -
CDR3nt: TGTGCCAGCAGCTTCCTAGCGGGAGGTCCCTACGAGCAGTACTTC
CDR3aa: CASSFLAGGPYEQYF

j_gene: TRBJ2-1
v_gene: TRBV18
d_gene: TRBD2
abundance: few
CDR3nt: TGTGCCAGCTCACCACTGGCGGGAGGCCCCTACAATGAGCAGTTCTTC
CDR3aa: CASSPLAGGPYNEQFF

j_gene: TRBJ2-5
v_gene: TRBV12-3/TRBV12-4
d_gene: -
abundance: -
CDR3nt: TGTGCCAGCAGTTTAACGGTAGAGACCCAGTACTTC
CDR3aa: CASSLTVETQYF

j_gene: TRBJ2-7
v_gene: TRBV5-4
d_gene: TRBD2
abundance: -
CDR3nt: TGTGCCAGCAGCTTGGAGCTAGCGGGAACCTACGAGCAGTACTTC
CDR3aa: CASSLELAGTYEQYF

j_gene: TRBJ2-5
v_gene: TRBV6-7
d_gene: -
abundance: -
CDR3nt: TGTGCCAGCAGTTACGACGGAGCGAGGGGGCAAGAGACCCAGTACTTC
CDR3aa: CASSYDGARGQETQYF

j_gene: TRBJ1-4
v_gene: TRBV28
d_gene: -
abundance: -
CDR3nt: TGTGCCAGCAGTTCCACAAGGGAGGGGGAAAAACTGTTTTTT
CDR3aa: CASSSTREGEKLFF

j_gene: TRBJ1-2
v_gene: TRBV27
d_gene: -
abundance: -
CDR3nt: TGTGCCAGCAGTCTAGGGGGTTTGGATGGCTACACCTTC
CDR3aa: CASSLGGLDGYTF

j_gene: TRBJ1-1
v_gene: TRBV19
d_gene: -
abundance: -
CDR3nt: TGTGCCAGTAGTATCCCGGACAGTATGAACACTGAAGCTTTCTTT
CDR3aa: CASSIPDSMNTEAFF

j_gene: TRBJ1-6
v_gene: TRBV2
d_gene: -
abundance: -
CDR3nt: TGTGCCAGCAGTGAGTCGGGAAGCTCAGATAATTCACCCCTCCACTTT
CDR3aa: CASSESGSSDNSPLHF

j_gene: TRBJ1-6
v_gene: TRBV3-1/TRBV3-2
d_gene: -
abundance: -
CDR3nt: TGTGCCAGCAGCCCAGAAGAGGGGGTGGAATCACCCCTCCACTTT
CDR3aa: CASSPEEGVESPLHF

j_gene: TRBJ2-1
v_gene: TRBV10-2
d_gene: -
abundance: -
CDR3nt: TGCGCCAAGAAGCACCCAGGCTCCTACAATGAGCAGTTCTTC
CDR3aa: CAKKHPGSYNEQFF

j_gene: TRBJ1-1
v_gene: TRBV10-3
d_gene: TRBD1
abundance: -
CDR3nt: TGTGCCATCAGTGAAGGCGCGTGGACAGGGAGGGAAGCTTTCTTT
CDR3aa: CAISEGAWTGREAFF

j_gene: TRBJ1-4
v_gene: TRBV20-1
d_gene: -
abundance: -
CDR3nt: TGCAGTGTCGATCAGGGAAAACTGTTTTTT
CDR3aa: CSVDQGKLFF

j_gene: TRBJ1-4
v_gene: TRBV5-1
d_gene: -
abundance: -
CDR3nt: TGCGCCAGCAGCTTGACAGGATCCAATGAAAAACTGTTTTTT
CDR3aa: CASSLTGSNEKLFF

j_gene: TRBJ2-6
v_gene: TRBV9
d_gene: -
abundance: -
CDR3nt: TGTGCCAGCAGCGCCACAGGGTCCTTGGGGGCCAACGTCCTGACTTTC
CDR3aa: CASSATGSLGANVLTF

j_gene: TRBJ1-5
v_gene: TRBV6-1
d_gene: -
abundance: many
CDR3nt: TGTGCCAGCAGTGAAGCTAGGGGTGAACAGCCCCAGCATTTT
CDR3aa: CASSEARGEQPQHF

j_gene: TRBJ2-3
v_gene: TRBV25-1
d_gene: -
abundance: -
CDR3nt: TGTGCCAGCAGTGAATGGATCGGGAGAGGCACAGATACGCAGTATTTT
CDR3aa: CASSEWIGRGTDTQYF

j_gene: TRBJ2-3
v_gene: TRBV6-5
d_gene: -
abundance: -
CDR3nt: TGTGCCAGCAGTCCCTTGCGGGGGCAGACAGATACGCAGTATTTT
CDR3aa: CASSPLRGQTDTQYF

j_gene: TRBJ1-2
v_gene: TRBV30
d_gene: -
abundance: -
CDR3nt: TGTGCCTGGTCCAATACTATTTACTATGGCTACACCTTC
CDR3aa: CAWSNTIYYGYTF

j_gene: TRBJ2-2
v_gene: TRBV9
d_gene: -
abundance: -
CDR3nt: TGTGCCAGCAGCGACTACAGGAATTCGGCCGGGGAGCTGTTTTTT
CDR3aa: CASSDYRNSAGELFF

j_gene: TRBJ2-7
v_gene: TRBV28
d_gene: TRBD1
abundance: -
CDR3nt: TGTGCCAGCAGTCAAGGGACAGTCGACTACGAGCAGTACTTC
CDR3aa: CASSQGTVDYEQYF

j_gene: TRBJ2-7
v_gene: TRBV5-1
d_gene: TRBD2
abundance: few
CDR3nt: TGCGCCAGCAGCTTGGAAGGACTAGCGGGAACCGAGCAGTACTTC
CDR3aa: CASSLEGLAGTEQYF

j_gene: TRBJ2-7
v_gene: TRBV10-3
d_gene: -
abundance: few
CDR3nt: TGTGCCATCAGTGAGTCGGGACTGCCGGTCCCTACCTACGAGCAGTACTTC
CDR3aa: CAISESGLPVPTYEQYF

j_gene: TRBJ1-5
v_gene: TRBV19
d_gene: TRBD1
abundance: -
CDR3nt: TGTGCCAGTAAAGGGACAGGGGACCTTTATAGCAATCAGCCCCAGCATTTT
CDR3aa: CASKGTGDLYSNQPQHF

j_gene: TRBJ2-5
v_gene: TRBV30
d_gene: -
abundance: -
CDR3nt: TGTGCCTGGAGTGTAGGACAGCTAGGGGAGACCCAGTACTTC
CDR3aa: CAWSVGQLGETQYF

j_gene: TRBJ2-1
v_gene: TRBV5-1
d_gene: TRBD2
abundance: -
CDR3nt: TGCGCCAGCAGTTCACGGGCCGGGGGGAGTCCAGGTCGATACAATGAGCAGTTCTTC
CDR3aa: CASSSRAGGSPGRYNEQFF

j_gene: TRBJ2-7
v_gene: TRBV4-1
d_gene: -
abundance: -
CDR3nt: TGCGCCAGCAGCCAAGACCGCCGCGACGAGCAGTACTTC
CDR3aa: CASSQDRRDEQYF

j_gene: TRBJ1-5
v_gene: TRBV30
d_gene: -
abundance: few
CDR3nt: TGTGCCTGGAGGCGGGACGGAAATAGCAATCAGCCCCAGCATTTT
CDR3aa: CAWRRDGNSNQPQHF

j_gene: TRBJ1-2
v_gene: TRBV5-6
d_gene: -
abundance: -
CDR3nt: TGTGCCAGCAGCTTGGGCTCCGGTATCGGGAGCGGCTACACCTTC
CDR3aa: CASSLGSGIGSGYTF

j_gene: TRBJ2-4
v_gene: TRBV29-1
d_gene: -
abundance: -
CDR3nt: TGCAGCGTTGATGGTCAGAATGAAAACATTCAGTACTTC
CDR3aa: CSVDGQNENIQYF

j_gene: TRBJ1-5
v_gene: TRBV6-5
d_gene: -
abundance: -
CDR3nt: TGTGCCAGCAGCAAAGAGTATAGCAATCAGCCCCAGCATTTT
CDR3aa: CASSKEYSNQPQHF

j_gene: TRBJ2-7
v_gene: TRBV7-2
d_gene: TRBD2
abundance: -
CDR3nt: TGTGCCAGCAGTTTAGCGGGAGGGCCTCACGAGCAGTACTTC
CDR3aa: CASSLAGGPHEQYF

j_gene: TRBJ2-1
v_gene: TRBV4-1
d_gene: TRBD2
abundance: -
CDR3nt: TGCGCCAGCAGCCAAGGTTGGGGGGAGGGCGCCTACAATGAGCAGTTCTTC
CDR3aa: CASSQGWGEGAYNEQFF

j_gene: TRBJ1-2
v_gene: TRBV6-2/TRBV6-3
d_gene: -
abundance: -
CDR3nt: TGTGCCAGCAGTTACTCCGGACAGAAACCCTATGGCTACACCTTC
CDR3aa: CASSYSGQKPYGYTF

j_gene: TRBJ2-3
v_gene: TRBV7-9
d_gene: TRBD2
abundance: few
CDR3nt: TGTGCCAGCAGCTTAGCGCTTCGGGAGGGTACAGATACGCAGTATTTT
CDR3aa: CASSLALREGTDTQYF

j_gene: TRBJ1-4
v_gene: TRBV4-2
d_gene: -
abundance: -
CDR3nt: TGTGCCAGCAGCCAAGATGTGAGGGTAGGGGAAAAACTGTTTTTT
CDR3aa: CASSQDVRVGEKLFF

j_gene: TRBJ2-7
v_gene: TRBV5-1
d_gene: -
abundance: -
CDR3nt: TGCGCCAGCAGCTTGGTTGGGCGGGTGGACGAGCAGTACTTC
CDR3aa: CASSLVGRVDEQYF

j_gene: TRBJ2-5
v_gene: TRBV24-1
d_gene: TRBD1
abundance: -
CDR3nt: TGTGCCACCAGTGACCCGCTCGGACAGGGGGCGCGGGAGACCCAGTACTTC
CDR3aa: CATSDPLGQGARETQYF

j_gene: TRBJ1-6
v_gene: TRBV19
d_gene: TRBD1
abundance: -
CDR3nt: TGTGCCAGTAGTACGACAGGGGGCTTCGATAATTCACCCCTCCACTTT
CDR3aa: CASSTTGGFDNSPLHF

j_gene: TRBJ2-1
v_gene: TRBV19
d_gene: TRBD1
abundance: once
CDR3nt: TGTGCCAGTAACACCCGTTCCGGGACAGCAGTGACCAATGAGCAGTTCTTC
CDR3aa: CASNTRSGTAVTNEQFF

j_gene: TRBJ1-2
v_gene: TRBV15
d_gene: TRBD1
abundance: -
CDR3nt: TGTGCCACCAGCAGCGAGCCAGGGGGCTGGTATGGCTACACCTTC
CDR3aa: CATSSEPGGWYGYTF

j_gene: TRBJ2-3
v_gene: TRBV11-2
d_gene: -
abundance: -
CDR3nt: TGTGCCAGCAGAGTACTGGGCACAGATACGCAGTATTTT
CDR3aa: CASRVLGTDTQYF

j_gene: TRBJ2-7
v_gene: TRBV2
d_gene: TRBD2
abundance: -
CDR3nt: TGTGCCAGCAGTGTCTCTAGCGGGAATGCCGGGGACGGCGAGCAGTACTTC
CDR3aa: CASSVSSGNAGDGEQYF

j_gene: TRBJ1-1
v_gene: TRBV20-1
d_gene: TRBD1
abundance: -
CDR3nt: TGCAGTGCTAGTGTTTATTCAACAGGGGGCTCTGAAGCTTTCTTT
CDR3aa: CSASVYSTGGSEAFF

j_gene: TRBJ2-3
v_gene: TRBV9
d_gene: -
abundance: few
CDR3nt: TGTGCCAGCAGCGCTCTAGGACTGGGAATCACAGATACGCAGTATTTT
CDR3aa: CASSALGLGITDTQYF

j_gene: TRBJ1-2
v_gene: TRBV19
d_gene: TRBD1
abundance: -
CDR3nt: TGTGCCAGTAGTATGGGGACAGGGGGCGTAGGTTCGCGTGGCTACACCTTC
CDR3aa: CASSMGTGGVGSRGYTF

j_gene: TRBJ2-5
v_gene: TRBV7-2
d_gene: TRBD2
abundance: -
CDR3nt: TGTGCCAGCAGCCCGACTAGCGGGAGGGGGCAAGAGACCCAGTACTTC
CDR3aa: CASSPTSGRGQETQYF

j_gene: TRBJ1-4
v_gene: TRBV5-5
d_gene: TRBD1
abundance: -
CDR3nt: TGTGCCAGCAGCTTCAGGGACAGAGATAATGAAAAACTGTTTTTT
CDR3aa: CASSFRDRDNEKLFF

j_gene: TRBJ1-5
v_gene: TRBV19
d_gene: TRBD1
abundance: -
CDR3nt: TGTGCCAGTATCTCCGGACAGGGGGGGTATAGCAATCAGCCCCAGCATTTT
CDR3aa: CASISGQGGYSNQPQHF

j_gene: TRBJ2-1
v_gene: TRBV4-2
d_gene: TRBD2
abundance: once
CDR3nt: TGTGCCAGCAGCCAAGATTTATCGGGAGGGTCCTACAATGAGCAGTTCTTC
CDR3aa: CASSQDLSGGSYNEQFF

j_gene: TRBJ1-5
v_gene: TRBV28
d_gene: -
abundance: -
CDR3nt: TGTGCCAGCAGTTCCGACATGTCGGGCAATCAGCCCCAGCATTTT
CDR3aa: CASSSDMSGNQPQHF